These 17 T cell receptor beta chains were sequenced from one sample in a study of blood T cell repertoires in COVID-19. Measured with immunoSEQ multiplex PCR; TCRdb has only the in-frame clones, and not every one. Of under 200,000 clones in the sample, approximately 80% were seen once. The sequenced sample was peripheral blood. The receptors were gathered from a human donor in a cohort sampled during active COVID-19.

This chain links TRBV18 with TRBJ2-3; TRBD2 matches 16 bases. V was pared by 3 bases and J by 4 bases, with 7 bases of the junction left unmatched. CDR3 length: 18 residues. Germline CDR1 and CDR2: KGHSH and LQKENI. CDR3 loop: CASSPGLAGGLRSDTQYF. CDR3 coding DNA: TGTGCCAGCTCACCGGGACTAGCGGGGGGGCTACGGTCAGATACGCAGTATTTT.

In DNA form, the CDR3 reads TGTGCCAGCAGCTTAGGAGCGGGGAGTTACAATGAGCAGTTCTTC. This translates into CASSLGAGSYNEQFF. This chain connects TRBV7-9 to TRBJ2-1; 7 bases align to TRBD2. V was pared by 1 base and J by 4 bases, with 4 bases of the junction left unmatched. There are 15 residues in the CDR3. Looked up from germline, CDR1 is SEHNR and CDR2 is FQNEAQ (reference sequence).

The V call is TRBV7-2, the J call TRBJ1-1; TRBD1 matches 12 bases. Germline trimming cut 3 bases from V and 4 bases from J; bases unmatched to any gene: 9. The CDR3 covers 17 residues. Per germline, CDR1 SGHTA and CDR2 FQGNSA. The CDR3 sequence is CASSFSGTGGWGTEAFF. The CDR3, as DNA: TGTGCCAGCAGCTTTTCCGGGACAGGGGGCTGGGGCACTGAAGCTTTCTTT. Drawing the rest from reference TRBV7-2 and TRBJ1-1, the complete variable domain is GAGVSQSPSNKVTEKGKDVELRCDPISGHTALYWYRQSLGQGLEFLIYFQGNSAPDKSGLPSDRFSAERTGGSVSTLTIQRTQQEDSAVYLCASSFSGTGGWGTEAFFGQGTRLTVV.

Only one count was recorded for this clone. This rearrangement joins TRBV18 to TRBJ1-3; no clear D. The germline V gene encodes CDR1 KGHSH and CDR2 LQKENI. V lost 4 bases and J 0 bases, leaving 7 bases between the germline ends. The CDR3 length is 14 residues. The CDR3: CASSQSSSGNTIYF. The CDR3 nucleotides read TGTGCCAGCTCACAGTCCAGCTCTGGAAACACCATATATTTT. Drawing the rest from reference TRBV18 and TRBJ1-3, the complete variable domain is NAGVMQNPRHLVRRRGQEARLRCSPMKGHSHVYWYRQLPEEGLKFMVYLQKENIIDESGMPKERFSAEFPKEGPSILRIQQVVRGDSAAYFCASSQSSSGNTIYFGEGSWLTVV.

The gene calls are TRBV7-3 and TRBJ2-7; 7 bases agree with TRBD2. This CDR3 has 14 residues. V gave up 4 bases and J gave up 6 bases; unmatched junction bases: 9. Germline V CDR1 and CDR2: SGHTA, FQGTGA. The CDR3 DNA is TGTGCCAGCAGCTCCCGATCGGGAGGAACCGAGCAGTACTTC. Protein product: CASSSRSGGTEQYF.

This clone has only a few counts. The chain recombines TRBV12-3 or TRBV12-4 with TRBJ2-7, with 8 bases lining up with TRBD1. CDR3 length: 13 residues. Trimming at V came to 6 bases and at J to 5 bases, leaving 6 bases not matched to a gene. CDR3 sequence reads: CASSRGQGHEQYF. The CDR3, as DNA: TGTGCCAGCAGCCGTGGACAGGGCCACGAGCAGTACTTC.

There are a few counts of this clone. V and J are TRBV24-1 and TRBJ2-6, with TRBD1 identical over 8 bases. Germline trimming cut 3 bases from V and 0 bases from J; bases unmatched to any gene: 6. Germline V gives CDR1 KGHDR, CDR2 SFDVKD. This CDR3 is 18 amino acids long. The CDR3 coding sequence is TGTGCCACCAGTGATCCTGGACAGGGCCTCTCTGGGGCCAACGTCCTGACTTTC. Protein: CATSDPGQGLSGANVLTF.

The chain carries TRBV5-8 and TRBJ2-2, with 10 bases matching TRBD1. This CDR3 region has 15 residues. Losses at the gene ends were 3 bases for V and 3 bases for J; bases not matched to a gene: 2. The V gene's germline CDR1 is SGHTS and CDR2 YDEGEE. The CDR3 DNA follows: TGTGCCAGCAGCTCGGGACAGGGGTACACCGGGGAGCTGTTTTTT. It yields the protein CASSSGQGYTGELFF.

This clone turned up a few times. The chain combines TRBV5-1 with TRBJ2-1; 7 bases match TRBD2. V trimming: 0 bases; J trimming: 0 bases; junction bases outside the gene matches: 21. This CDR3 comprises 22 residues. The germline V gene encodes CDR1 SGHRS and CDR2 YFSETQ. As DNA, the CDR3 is TGCGCCAGCAGCTTGGCCCTACTTAGCGGGTCCCAAGCCCCGAGCTCCTACAATGAGCAGTTCTTC. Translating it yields CASSLALLSGSQAPSSYNEQFF. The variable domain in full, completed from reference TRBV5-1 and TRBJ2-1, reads KAGVTQTPRYLIKTRGQQVTLSCSPISGHRSVSWYQQTPGQGLQFLFEYFSETQRNKGNFPGRFSGRQFSNSRSEMNVSTLELGDSALYLCASSLALLSGSQAPSSYNEQFFGPGTRLTVL.

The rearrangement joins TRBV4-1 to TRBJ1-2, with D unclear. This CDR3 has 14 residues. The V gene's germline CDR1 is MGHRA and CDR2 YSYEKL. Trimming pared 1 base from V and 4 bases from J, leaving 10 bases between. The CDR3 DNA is TGCGCCAGCAGCCAAGTCACGGACTTCTATGGCTACACCTTC. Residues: CASSQVTDFYGYTF.

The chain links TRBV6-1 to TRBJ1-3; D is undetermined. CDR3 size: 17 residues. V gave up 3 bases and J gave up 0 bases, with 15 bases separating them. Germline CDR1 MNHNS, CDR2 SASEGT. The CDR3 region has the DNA TGTGCCAGCAGTGACGGGCCTGGACTGAGCTCTGGAAACACCATATATTTT. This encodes CASSDGPGLSSGNTIYF.

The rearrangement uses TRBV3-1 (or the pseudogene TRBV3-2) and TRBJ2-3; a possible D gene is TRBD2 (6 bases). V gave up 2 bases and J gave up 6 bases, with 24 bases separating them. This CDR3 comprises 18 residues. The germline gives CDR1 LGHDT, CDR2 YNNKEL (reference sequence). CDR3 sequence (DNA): TGTGCCAGCAGCCAATCACCCCTACTAGCCCAGGATGAGGATACGCAGTATTTT. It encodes CASSQSPLLAQDEDTQYF.

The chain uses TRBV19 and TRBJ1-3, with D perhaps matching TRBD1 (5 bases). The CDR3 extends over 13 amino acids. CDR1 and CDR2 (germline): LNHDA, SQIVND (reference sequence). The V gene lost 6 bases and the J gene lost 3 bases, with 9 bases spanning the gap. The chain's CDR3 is CASSRVFGNTIYF. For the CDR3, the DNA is TGTGCCAGTAGCAGGGTGTTTGGAAACACCATATATTTT.

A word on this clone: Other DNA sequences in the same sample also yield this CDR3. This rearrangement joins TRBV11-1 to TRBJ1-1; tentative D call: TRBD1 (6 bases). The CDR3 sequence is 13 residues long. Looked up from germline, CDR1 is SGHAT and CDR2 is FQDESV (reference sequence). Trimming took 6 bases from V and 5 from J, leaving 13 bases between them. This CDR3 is CASSPYRETEAFF. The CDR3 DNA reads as TGTGCCAGCAGTCCCTACAGGGAAACTGAAGCTTTCTTT.

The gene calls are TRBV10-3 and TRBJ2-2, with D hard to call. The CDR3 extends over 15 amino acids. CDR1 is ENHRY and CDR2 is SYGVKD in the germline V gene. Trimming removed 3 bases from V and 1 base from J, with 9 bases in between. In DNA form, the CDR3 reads TGTGCCATCAGTGATCAGCTAGGGAACACCGGGGAGCTGTTTTTT. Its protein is CAISDQLGNTGELFF.

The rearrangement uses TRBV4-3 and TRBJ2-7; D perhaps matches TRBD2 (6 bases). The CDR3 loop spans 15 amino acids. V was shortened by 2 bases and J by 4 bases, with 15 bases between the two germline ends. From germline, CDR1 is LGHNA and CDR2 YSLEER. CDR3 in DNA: TGCGCCAGCAGCCAATATGAGGGACGGGGGTACGAGCAGTACTTC. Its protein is CASSQYEGRGYEQYF.

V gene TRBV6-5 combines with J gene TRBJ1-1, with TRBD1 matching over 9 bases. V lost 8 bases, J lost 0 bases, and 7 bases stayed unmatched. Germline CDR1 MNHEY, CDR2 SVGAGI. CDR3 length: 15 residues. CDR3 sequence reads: CASVPGTGLNTEAFF. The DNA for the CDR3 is TGTGCCAGCGTGCCCGGGACAGGGTTGAACACTGAAGCTTTCTTT.